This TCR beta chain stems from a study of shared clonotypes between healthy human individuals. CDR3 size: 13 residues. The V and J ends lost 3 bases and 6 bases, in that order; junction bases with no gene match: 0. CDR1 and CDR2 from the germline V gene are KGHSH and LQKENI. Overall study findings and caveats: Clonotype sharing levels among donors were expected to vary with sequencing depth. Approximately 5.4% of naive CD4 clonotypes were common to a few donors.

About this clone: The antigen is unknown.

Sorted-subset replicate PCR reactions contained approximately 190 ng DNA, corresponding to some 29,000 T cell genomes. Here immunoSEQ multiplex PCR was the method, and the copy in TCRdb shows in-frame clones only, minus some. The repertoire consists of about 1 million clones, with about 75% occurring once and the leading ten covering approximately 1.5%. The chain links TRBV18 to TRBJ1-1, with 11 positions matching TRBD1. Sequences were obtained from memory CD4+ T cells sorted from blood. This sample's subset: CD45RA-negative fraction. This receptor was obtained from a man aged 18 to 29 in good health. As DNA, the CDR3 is TGTGCCAGCTCACCGGGACAGGGGGCTGAAGCTTTCTTT. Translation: CASSPGQGAEAFF.